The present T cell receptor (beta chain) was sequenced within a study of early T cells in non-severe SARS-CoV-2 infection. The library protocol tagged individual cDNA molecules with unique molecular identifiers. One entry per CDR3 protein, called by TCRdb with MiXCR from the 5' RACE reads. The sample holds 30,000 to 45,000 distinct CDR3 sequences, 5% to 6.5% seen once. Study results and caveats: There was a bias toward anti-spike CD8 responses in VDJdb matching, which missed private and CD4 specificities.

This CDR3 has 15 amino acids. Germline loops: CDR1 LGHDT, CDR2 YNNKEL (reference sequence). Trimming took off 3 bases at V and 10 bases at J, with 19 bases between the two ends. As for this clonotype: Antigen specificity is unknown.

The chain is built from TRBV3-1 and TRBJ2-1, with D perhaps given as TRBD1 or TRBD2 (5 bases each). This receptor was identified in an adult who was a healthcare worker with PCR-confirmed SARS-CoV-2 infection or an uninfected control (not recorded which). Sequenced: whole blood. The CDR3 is CASSQQSGTTSEQFF. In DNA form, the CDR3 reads TGTGCCAGCAGCCAGCAATCCGGGACCACCTCCGAGCAGTTCTTC.